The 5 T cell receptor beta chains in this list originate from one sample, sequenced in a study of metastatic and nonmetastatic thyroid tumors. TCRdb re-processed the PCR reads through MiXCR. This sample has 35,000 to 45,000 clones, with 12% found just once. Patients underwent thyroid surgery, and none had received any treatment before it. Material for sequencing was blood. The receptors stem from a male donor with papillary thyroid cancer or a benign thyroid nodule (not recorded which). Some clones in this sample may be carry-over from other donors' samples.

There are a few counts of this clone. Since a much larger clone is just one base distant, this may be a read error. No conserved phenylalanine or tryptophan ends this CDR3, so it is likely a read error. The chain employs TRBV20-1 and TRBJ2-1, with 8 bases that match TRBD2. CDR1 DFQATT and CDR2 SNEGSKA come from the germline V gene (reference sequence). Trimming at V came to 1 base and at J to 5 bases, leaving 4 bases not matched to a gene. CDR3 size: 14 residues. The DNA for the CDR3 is TGCAGTGCTAGAGTTAGCGGGAAGAACAATGAGCAGTTCTCC. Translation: CSARVSGKNNEQFS.

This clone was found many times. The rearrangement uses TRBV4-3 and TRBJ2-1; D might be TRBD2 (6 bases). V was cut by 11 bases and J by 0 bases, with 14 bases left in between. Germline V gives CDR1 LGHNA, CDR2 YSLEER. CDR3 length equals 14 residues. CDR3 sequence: CADGGNPSYNEQFF. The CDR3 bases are TGCGCCGACGGCGGGAACCCCTCCTACAATGAGCAGTTCTTC.

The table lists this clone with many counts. CDR3 protein: CASSVTATNEKLFF. CDR3 coding DNA: TGTGCCAGCAGCGTGACGGCAACTAATGAAAAACTGTTTTTT. This sequence joins TRBV9 and TRBJ1-4; the D is unclear. Between the trimmed V and J ends, which lost 2 bases and 0 bases, there was a span of 5 bases. The CDR3 length is 14 residues. CDR1 is SGDLS and CDR2 is YYNGEE in the germline V gene.

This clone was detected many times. The CDR3 DNA reads as TGCAGTGCTGGGGCCGGACAGGTCTACTTC. Encoded protein: CSAGAGQVYF. This rearrangement joins TRBV20-1 to TRBJ2-7; 7 bases fit TRBD1. Germline CDR1 is DFQATT and CDR2 is SNEGSKA (reference sequence). V was clipped by 5 bases and J by 13 bases; unmatched bases: 8. CDR3 length: 10 amino acids.

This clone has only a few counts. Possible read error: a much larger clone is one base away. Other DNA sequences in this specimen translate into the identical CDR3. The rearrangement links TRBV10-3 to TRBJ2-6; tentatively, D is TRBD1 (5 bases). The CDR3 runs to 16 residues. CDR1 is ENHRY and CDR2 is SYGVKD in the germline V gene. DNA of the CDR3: TGTGCCATCAGTGACCCCCTAGACTCTGGGGCCAACGTCCTAACTTTC. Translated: CAISDPLDSGANVLTF.